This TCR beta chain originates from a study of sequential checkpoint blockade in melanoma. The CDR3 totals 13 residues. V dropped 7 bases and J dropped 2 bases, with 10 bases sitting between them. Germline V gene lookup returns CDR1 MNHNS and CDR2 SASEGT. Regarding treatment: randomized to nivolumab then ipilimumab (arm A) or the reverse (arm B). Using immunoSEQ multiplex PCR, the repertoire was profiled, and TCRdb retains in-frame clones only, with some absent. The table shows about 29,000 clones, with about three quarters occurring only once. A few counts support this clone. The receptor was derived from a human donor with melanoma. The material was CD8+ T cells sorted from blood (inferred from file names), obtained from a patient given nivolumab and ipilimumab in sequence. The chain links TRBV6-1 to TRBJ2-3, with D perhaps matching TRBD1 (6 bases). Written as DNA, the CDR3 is TGTGCCAGCAACAGGGTTTCCACAGATACGCAGTATTTT. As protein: CASNRVSTDTQYF.